Each of the 6 T cell receptor beta chains below was sequenced from the same sample in a study of T cell responses to AZD1222 COVID-19 vaccine. Generated by immunoSEQ multiplex PCR, the TCRdb table keeps only in-frame clones and is missing some. The sample carries 130,000 to 150,000 clones, 70% to 90% recorded once. Sequencing was performed on peripheral blood, taken 28 days after the second AZD1222 dose. Source of these receptors: an adult who received the AZD1222 COVID-19 vaccine.

The V call is TRBV5-1, the J call TRBJ2-5, with a weak D call TRBD1 (7 bases). Germline loops: CDR1 SGHRS, CDR2 YFSETQ. V lost 0 bases, J lost 4 bases, and 16 bases lay in between. This CDR3 region has 16 residues. In DNA, the CDR3 is TGCGCCAGCAGCTTGGAGGGCCCAGGGGGGTCAGAGACCCAGTACTTC. It is translated as CASSLEGPGGSETQYF.

The V call is TRBV2, the J call TRBJ2-7; 7 bases match TRBD1. Per the germline V gene, CDR1 is SNHLY and CDR2 is FYNNEI. The CDR3 has 14 residues. J lost 7 bases, V lost 4 bases, and 10 bases had no gene match. Written as DNA, the CDR3 is TGTGCCAGCAGTGTCCGACTCCAGGGGGAGGAGCAGTACTTC. Amino acids: CASSVRLQGEEQYF.

The chain uses TRBV13 and TRBJ2-3, with D hard to call. This CDR3 has 13 amino acids. CDR1 and CDR2 (germline): PRHDT, FYEKMQ (reference sequence). Trimming left V 6 bases short and J 1 base short, with 8 bases between. The CDR3 coding sequence is TGTGCCAGCAGTGGCTACGGCACAGATACGCAGTATTTT. Translation: CASSGYGTDTQYF.

The rearrangement uses TRBV19 and TRBJ1-5; TRBD1 is a possible D gene (6 bases). Trimming left V 5 bases short and J 4 bases short, with 12 bases between. This CDR3 contains 14 residues. Germline CDR1 LNHDA, CDR2 SQIVND (reference sequence). In nucleotides, the CDR3 is TGTGCCAGTAGTCCGGGACATCGAAATCAGCCCCAGCATTTT. It translates to CASSPGHRNQPQHF.

The rearrangement joins TRBV21-1 to TRBJ1-4. TRBV21-1 counts as a pseudogene. The CDR3 consists of 12 residues. CDR3 nucleotide sequence: TGTGCCGGGGGAGGATCTAATGAAAAACTGTTTTTT. Translated, it gives CAGGGSNEKLFF.

Only one count was recorded for this clone. The chain recombines TRBV6-1 with TRBJ2-5; D is unresolved. There are 15 residues in the CDR3. The germline gives CDR1 MNHNS, CDR2 SASEGT. V lost 1 base and J 5 bases, leaving 14 bases between the germline ends. In DNA form, the CDR3 reads TGTGCCAGCAGTGAAGTTGTGGGTTTCTTGGAGACCCAGTACTTC. The encoded protein is CASSEVVGFLETQYF.